The entry below describes one T cell receptor beta chain. This receptor's antigen is unknown. Base-call qualities are not available, and no considerably larger clone is one nucleotide away. Here V drops 5 bases and J drops 3 bases, and the junction holds 1 base not matched to any gene. The CDR3 holds 13 amino acids from the cysteine to the phenylalanine. Just CDR3 DNA is preserved here, 39 bases in frame from base 1. CDR1 and CDR2, per the germline V gene, are SGHVS and FNYEAQ. TCR cDNA was synthesized by 5'RACE template switching, through which a universal primer site and unique molecular identifiers were introduced. cDNA synthesis was primed from both the TCR alpha and TCR beta constant segments. Two PCR steps were used to amplify libraries, with sample barcodes and sequencing adapters being added in the second step. Sequencing of libraries was performed on Illumina HiSeq 2500 (2x100 bp) or NovaSeq (2x150 bp). The original pipeline was this. MIGEC handled demultiplexing of reads and collapsing into UMI consensus sequences, while MiXCR performed V(D)J alignment. Clonotypes responding to the vaccine were identified with edgeR on replicate PBMC samples, with the criteria of FDR below 0.01 and a log2 fold change above 5 up to day 15. CD4 or CD8 identity was assigned to each bulk clonotype according to whether the clonotype was present at higher abundance in the sequenced CD4 repertoire or the sequenced CD8 repertoire. Through fastp at Q25 and MiXCR, TCRdb rebuilt clones from the public reads, retaining in-frame beta chains. Rows merge per CDR3 protein into single entries with the most common DNA and genes. The authors' filters were not applied to this entry. The sample table records 300,000 or so distinct CDR3 sequences; roughly 7% of these occur just once. The ten largest make up 18% of the sample.

These data belong to a study of T cells after yellow fever vaccination (dated by TCRdb to between 2017 and 2020). In terms of the full investigation: Libraries from fractions with low cell numbers were prepared with the SMART-Seq v4 Ultra Low Input RNA kit. To follow T-cell clones before and after primary and booster YFV17D yellow fever vaccination, bulk TCR alpha and beta repertoires were sequenced over time. Two healthy male donors, one aged 18 to 30 and one aged 30 to 39 years, were included in the cohort. Blood was drawn at multiple timepoints before and after primary and secondary immunization, with bulk PBMC replicates and cell subsets isolated. The paper as a whole reports these results and caveats: A small share of clonotypes occurred in both CD4 and CD8 compartments, likely arising from convergent recombination. The secondary T-cell response was weaker than the primary response but faster, peaking on day 5 instead of day 15. The study included only two donors, which limits how far the findings can be generalized. FACS-sorted repertoires could contain abundant contaminating clonotypes from the bulk population, so computational filtering was required. After the booster, most of the clones that had expanded following primary vaccination were detected again (96% of CD4 and 85% to 90% of CD8), which suggests that memory was broadly maintained.

Read against the paper, the sample's treatment or condition label means: live attenuated yellow fever vaccine strain. At each blood-draw timepoint, two biological replicates of bulk PBMCs were obtained. A standard Ficoll-Paque protocol was used to isolate PBMCs from peripheral blood. TriZol was used to extract RNA from bulk PBMCs, CD4 and CD8 fractions, and dextramer-positive and dextramer-negative fractions. The material sequenced was PBMCs, taken around 45 days after the first yellow fever vaccination. The sequence came from a man aged 18 to 30 who received the YFV17D yellow fever vaccine. The chain is assembled from TRBV7-6 and TRBJ1-1; 9 nucleotides in the junction match TRBD1. The CDR3: CASSRTGDTEAFF. The nucleotides are TGTGCCAGCAGCAGGACAGGGGACACTGAAGCTTTCTTT.